This is a list of T cell receptor beta chains from one sample in a study of blood T cell repertoires in COVID-19. The protocol was immunoSEQ multiplex PCR, while the TCRdb copy is restricted to in-frame clones and leaves out a portion. The sample carries roughly 140,000 clones, roughly four fifths recorded once. Sequenced material: peripheral blood. These receptors were obtained from a human donor with acute or convalescent COVID-19. The donor label of this sample is uncertain. CDR3s include the opening cysteine and the closing phenylalanine or tryptophan. A D gene is named only where the DNA matches it firmly. Rows give clone size only sometimes, using once, few, many, or a class for an expanded clone.

TRBJ2-7,TRBD1,TRBV12-3/TRBV12-4,NA,TGTGCCAGCAGTTTCGGACAGGGAGTGGAGCAGTACTTC,CASSFGQGVEQYF
TRBJ1-4,NA,TRBV27,NA,TGTGCCAGCAGTTTATTAGTGGGGGGTGAAAAACTGTTTTTT,CASSLLVGGEKLFF
TRBJ2-2,TRBD2,TRBV7-8,NA,TGTGCCAGCAGCTTAAGGGCTAGCGGTAACACCGGGGAGCTGTTTTTT,CASSLRASGNTGELFF
TRBJ2-3,TRBD1,TRBV19,NA,TGTGCCAGTAGCCTTCTCTTCTTTGACAGGGGGGGCACAGATACGCAGTATTTT,CASSLLFFDRGGTDTQYF
TRBJ1-5,TRBD1,TRBV6-5,NA,TGTGCCAGCCGTTTCCTCGACAGGGATGACCAGCCCCAGCATTTT,CASRFLDRDDQPQHF
TRBJ2-5,TRBD2,TRBV5-1,NA,TGCGCCAGCAGCCCGGGACTAGCGGGGTCCCAAGAGACCCAGTACTTC,CASSPGLAGSQETQYF
TRBJ1-1,NA,TRBV3-1/TRBV3-2,NA,TGTGCCAGCAGCCTGTCAAGGTGGGCGAACACTGAAGCTTTCTTT,CASSLSRWANTEAFF
TRBJ2-1,NA,TRBV5-1,NA,TGCGCCAGCAGCCTGATGGGACAAGAGAACAATGAGCAGTTCTTC,CASSLMGQENNEQFF
TRBJ2-3,NA,TRBV7-6,once,TGTGCCAGCAGCCCCGCCTTAGCTCCCACAGATACGCAGTATTTT,CASSPALAPTDTQYF
TRBJ2-3,TRBD1,TRBV5-4,once,TGTGCCAGCAGCTTAGGCATCCGGGACAGGGGGCATTCAGATACGCAGTATTTT,CASSLGIRDRGHSDTQYF
TRBJ2-7,TRBD2,TRBV3-1/TRBV3-2,NA,TGTGCCAGTGGACTAGCCGACGAGCAGTACTTC,CASGLADEQYF
TRBJ2-3,TRBD2,TRBV29-1,NA,TGCAGCGTCCCTGGGACTAGCGGGGGCGTAGATACGCAGTATTTT,CSVPGTSGGVDTQYF
TRBJ1-5,TRBD1,TRBV12-3/TRBV12-4,NA,TGTGCCAGCAGTTCAGGGGGCGGTCAGCCCCAGCATTTT,CASSSGGGQPQHF
TRBJ2-5,NA,TRBV4-1,NA,TGCGCCAGCAGCCAAGATTTCAACCAGGGCTTAAAAGAGACCCAGTACTTC,CASSQDFNQGLKETQYF
TRBJ2-3,NA,TRBV9,few,TGTGCCAGCAGCGGTAGCGATACAGATACGCAGTATTTT,CASSGSDTDTQYF
TRBJ2-1,TRBD2,TRBV11-2,NA,TGTGCCAGCAGCTTAGCGAGCGGGGCATACAATGAGCAGTTCTTC,CASSLASGAYNEQFF
TRBJ1-2,TRBD1,TRBV24-1,NA,TGTGCCACCAGTGACCGGGACAGGGGGGCGGACTATGGCTACACCTTC,CATSDRDRGADYGYTF
TRBJ1-2,TRBD1,TRBV10-3,once,TGTGCCATCAGACCCGGACAGGTTAACTATGGCTACACCTTC,CAIRPGQVNYGYTF
TRBJ1-3,NA,TRBV28,NA,TGTGCCATCAAAAAGGGGGGGAAGGTGTCTGGAAACACCATATATTTT,CAIKKGGKVSGNTIYF
TRBJ1-2,NA,TRBV12-3/TRBV12-4,NA,TGTGCCAGCAGTTTGGGGCTGGGCTACACCTTC,CASSLGLGYTF
TRBJ1-2,NA,TRBV5-1,NA,TGCGCCAGCAGCTCCACGGGTCCGAACTATGGCTACACCTTC,CASSSTGPNYGYTF
TRBJ1-1,TRBD1,TRBV7-2,NA,TGTGCCAGCAGCTTAGAGGGACAGGGGGGCACTGAAGCTTTCTTT,CASSLEGQGGTEAFF
TRBJ1-6,NA,TRBV6-5,NA,TGTGCCAGCAGTTCACTTTGGAGGAAGGGCGATTCACCCCTCCACTTT,CASSSLWRKGDSPLHF
TRBJ1-1,NA,TRBV6-5,NA,TGTGCCAGCAGTTACGGGCCGCCCGAGGCTTTCTTT,CASSYGPPEAFF
TRBJ2-3,NA,TRBV19,few,TGTGCCAGTAGCATTGATGGAGCTCAAGATACGCAGTATTTT,CASSIDGAQDTQYF
TRBJ2-1,NA,TRBV9,once,TGTGCCAGCAGCGTAGCGGACAATGAGCAGTTCTTC,CASSVADNEQFF
TRBJ2-3,TRBD1,TRBV24-1,NA,TGTGCCACCAGTGACATGCCGGGACAGGGGAGCACAGATACGCAGTATTTT,CATSDMPGQGSTDTQYF
TRBJ2-3,TRBD1,TRBV11-2,NA,TGTGCCAGCAGCTCGCCAGACAGGGATGCCACAGATACGCAGTATTTT,CASSSPDRDATDTQYF